This TCR beta chain stems from a study of neoadjuvant nivolumab and ipilimumab in lung cancer. The CDR3 covers 12 residues. Looked up from germline, CDR1 is SGHRS and CDR2 is YFSETQ. This table comes from immunoSEQ multiplex PCR, and its TCRdb copy is limited to in-frame clones, with some not included. The sample yields some 9,100 clones, approximately 80% seen once. This rearrangement joins TRBV5-1 to TRBJ2-5; D might be TRBD1 (5 bases). The last part of the DNA fits TRBJ2-7 better; the J call may be wrong. The TCR originated in an adult with non-small cell lung cancer. The source was tumor tissue, collected after neoadjuvant nivolumab, alone or with ipilimumab, at or shortly before surgery. CDR3 sequence reads: CASSLEGSEQYF. DNA for the CDR3: TGCGCCAGCAGCTTGGAGGGGTCCGAGCAGTACTTC.